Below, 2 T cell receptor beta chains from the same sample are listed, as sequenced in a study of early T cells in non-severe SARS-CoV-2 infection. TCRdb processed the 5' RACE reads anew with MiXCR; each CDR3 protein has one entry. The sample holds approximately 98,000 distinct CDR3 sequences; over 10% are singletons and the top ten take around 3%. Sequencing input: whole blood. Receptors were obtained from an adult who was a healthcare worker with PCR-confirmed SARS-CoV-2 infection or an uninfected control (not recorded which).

The CDR3 sequence is CSAPGGTSGYEQFF. The CDR3 DNA sequence: TGCAGTGCTCCGGGGGGGACTAGCGGGTATGAGCAGTTCTTC. V is TRBV20-1 and J is TRBJ2-1, with 12 nucleotides matching TRBD2. Germline assignment: CDR1 DFQATT and CDR2 SNEGSKA (reference sequence). V lost 5 bases to trimming and J lost 8 bases; unmatched junction nucleotides: 7. CDR3 length: 14 residues.

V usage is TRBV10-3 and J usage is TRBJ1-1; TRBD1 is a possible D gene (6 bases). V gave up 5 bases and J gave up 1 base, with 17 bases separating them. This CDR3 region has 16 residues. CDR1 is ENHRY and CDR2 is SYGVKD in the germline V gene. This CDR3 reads CAISLTGSARNTEAFF. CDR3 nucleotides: TGTGCCATCAGTCTGACAGGCTCCGCGAGGAACACTGAAGCTTTCTTT.